The clone carrying this T cell receptor (beta chain) showed up many times. Its antigen remains unknown. Indicated time point: newly diagnosed GD, antithyroid drugs for less than 3 months. Preparation of the TCR library used RNA extracted from PBMCs. A peripheral blood sample, 7 to 9 milliliters in volume, was drawn into EDTA tubes. Arm-PCR of CDR3 regions and iRepertoire HTBI primers were the basis on which TCR beta libraries were built. TCRdb recomputed calls from the multiplex PCR reads with MiXCR, one row per CDR3 protein. The profile shows roughly 400,000 distinct CDR3 sequences, 15% of them singletons. These data come from a study of regulatory T cells in long-lasting Graves disease. Germline-derived CDR1 and CDR2 are PRHDT and FYEKMQ (reference sequence). The CDR3 is 12 residues long. The ends were cut back, 7 bases at V and 2 bases at J, with 8 bases in the middle. Study-level results: TRBV28, TRBJ1-2 and TRBJ2-5 were favored in persistent disease.

A further study also used this sample, focusing on T cells in Graves' hyperthyroidism and ophthalmopathy. This second study notes: Stable Graves' hyperthyroidism meant no ophthalmopathy progression within 18 months. HTBI primers were employed in a first-round RT-PCR of the TCR CDR3.

This receptor was identified in a woman between 35 and 50 years old with Graves disease. The sample was peripheral blood mononuclear cells (PBMCs), taken at new diagnosis, from a patient treated with antithyroid drugs. The V and J genes are TRBV13 and TRBJ1-2; D not certain. The CDR3 region is CASTKGNYGYTF. CDR3 DNA: TGTGCCAGCACCAAGGGCAACTATGGCTACACCTTC.